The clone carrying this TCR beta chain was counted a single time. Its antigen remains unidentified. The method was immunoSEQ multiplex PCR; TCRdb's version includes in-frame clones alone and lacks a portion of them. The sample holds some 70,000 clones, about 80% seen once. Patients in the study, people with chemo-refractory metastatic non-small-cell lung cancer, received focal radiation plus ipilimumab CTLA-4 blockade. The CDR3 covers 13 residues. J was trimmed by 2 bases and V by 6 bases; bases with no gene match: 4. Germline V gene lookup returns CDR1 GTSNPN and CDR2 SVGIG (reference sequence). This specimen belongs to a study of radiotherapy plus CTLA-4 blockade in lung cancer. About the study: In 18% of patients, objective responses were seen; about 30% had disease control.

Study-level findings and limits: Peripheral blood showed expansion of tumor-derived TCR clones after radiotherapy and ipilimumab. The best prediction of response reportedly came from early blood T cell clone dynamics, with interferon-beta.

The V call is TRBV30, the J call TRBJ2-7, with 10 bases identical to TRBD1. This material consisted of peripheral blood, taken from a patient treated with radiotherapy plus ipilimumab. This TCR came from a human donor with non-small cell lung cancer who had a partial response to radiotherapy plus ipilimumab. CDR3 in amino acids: CACAGTGAYEQYF. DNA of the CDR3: TGTGCCTGCGCCGGGACAGGGGCCTACGAGCAGTACTTC.